The 2 T cell receptor beta chains below were found in one sample sequenced in a study of naive and memory T cell subsets. Both TRBC1 and TRBC2 were covered by a beta constant-region primer of two equimolar oligonucleotides. TCRdb reprocessed the UMI-ligation and nested PCR reads with MiXCR, giving one entry per CDR3 protein. The table lists 140,000 to 150,000 distinct CDR3 sequences, 15% to 20% of them singletons. The sample comprised naive CD4+ T cells from blood. The receptors here all came from a human donor in good health.

This clonotype was seen a handful of times. The gene calls are TRBV28 and TRBJ2-7; TRBD1 aligns across 7 bases. The CDR3 is 14 residues long. The trim removed 1 base at V and 4 bases at J, leaving 4 bases unmatched. Per germline, CDR1 MDHEN and CDR2 SYDVKM. The CDR3 sequence is CASSLSTGAYEQYF. Written as DNA, the CDR3 is TGTGCCAGCAGTTTATCCACAGGGGCGTACGAGCAGTACTTC.

This clonotype has just a few counts. The chain links TRBV4-3 to TRBJ1-1; possibly TRBD1 for D (6 bases). Between the trimmed V and J ends, which lost 1 base and 1 base, there was a span of 10 bases. The germline V gene encodes CDR1 LGHNA and CDR2 YSLEER. This CDR3 region has 15 residues. The CDR3 is CASSQGPGQNTEAFF. CDR3 DNA: TGCGCCAGCAGCCAAGGTCCGGGACAGAACACTGAAGCTTTCTTT.